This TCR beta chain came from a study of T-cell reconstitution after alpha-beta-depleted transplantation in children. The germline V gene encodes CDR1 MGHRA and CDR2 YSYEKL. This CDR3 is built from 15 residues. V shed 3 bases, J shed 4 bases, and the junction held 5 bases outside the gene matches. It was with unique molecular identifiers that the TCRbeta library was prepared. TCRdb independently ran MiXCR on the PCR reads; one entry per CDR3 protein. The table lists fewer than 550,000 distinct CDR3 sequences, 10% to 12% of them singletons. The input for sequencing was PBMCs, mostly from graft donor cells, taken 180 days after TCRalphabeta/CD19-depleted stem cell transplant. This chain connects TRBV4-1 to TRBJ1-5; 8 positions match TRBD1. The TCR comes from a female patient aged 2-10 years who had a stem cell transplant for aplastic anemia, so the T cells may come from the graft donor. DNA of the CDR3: TGCGCCAGCAGCCACCCGGACAGGGAAAATCAGCCCCAGCATTTT. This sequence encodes CASSHPDRENQPQHF.